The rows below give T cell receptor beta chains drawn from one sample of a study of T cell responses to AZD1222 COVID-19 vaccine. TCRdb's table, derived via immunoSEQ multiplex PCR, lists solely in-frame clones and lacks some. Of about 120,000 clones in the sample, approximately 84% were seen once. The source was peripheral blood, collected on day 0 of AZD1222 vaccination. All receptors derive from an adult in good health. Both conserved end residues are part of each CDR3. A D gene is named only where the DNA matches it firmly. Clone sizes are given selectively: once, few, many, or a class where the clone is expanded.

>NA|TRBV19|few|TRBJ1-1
TGTGCCAGTAGTGCGACTACCGACGGCTGGGGTGAAGCTTTCTTT
CASSATTDGWGEAFF
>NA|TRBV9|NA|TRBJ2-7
TGTGCCAGCAGCGTAGGCCCTCAGGTGGGGGCCTACGAGCAGTACTTC
CASSVGPQVGAYEQYF
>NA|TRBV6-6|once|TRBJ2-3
TGTGCCAGCATACGGGGCAAAGGCACAGATACGCAGTATTTT
CASIRGKGTDTQYF
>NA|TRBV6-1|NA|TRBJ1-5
TGTGCCAGCAGTGAAGCGGATAGCACTTATAGCAATCAGCCCCAGCATTTT
CASSEADSTYSNQPQHF
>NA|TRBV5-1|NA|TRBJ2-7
TGCGCCAGCAGCTCCCGGGGGGCAGGCTCCGAGCAGTACTTC
CASSSRGAGSEQYF
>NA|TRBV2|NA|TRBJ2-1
TGTGCCAGCAAGGGCAGCTACAATGAGCAGTTCTTC
CASKGSYNEQFF
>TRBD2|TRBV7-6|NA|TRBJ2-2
TGTGCCAGCAGCTTCCCTGCGGGAGGGCCGAACACCGGGGAGCTGTTTTTT
CASSFPAGGPNTGELFF
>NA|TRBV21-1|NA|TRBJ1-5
TGTGCCAGCAGCAACCGGGACAGATTCTATAGCAATCAGCCCCAGCATTTT
CASSNRDRFYSNQPQHF
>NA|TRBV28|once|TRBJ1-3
TGTGCCAGCAGTTTGACAGGCCTTCCTGGAAACACCATATATTTT
CASSLTGLPGNTIYF
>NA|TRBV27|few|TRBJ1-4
TGTGCCAGCAGCAGGCGACCTAATGAAAAACTGTTTTTT
CASSRRPNEKLFF
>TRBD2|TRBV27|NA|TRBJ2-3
TGTGCCAGCAGTTCGTGGGACCTAGCGGGGGGGGCGCGGGATACGCAGTATTTT
CASSSWDLAGGARDTQYF
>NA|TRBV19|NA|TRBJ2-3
TGTGCCAGTAGTATTGTGGACACAGATACGCAGTATTTT
CASSIVDTDTQYF
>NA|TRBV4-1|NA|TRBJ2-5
TGCGCCAGCAGCCAAGTAGGGTGGGCCCAAGAGACCCAGTACTTC
CASSQVGWAQETQYF
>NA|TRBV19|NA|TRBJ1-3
TGTGCCAGTAGTCGCTATTCTGGACTACCCTCTGGAAACACCATATATTTT
CASSRYSGLPSGNTIYF
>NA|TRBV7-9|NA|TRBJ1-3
TGTGCCAGCAGCTTAGGCGGGGATATCACCATATATTTT
CASSLGGDITIYF
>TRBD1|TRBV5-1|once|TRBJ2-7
TGCGCCAGCAGCCCGAGGAGGACAGGGGGCTCCTACGAGCAGTACTTC
CASSPRRTGGSYEQYF
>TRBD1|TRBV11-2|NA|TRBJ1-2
TGTGCCAGCAGCTTAAAGCAGCGGGACAGGGTCTATGGCTACACCTTC
CASSLKQRDRVYGYTF
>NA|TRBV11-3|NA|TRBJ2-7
TGTGCCAGCAGCTGGACTGCAGCCTACGAGCAGTACTTC
CASSWTAAYEQYF
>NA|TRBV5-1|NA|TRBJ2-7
TGCGCCAGCAGCGACAGGAAGGGGGACGAGCAGTACTTC
CASSDRKGDEQYF
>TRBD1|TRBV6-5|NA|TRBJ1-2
TGTGCCAGCAGTTACTTCGCAGGGGGTAGCGATGGCTACACCTTC
CASSYFAGGSDGYTF
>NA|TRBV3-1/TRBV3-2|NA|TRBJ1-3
TGTGCCAGCAGCCAAGGACAGATCTCTGGAAACACCATATATTTT
CASSQGQISGNTIYF
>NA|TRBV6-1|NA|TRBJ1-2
TGTGCCAGCAGTGACGCAGGGTATGGCTACACCTTC
CASSDAGYGYTF